The 18 T cell receptor beta chains below all came from one sample that was sequenced in a study of cytomegalovirus exposure and HLA in healthy donors. A multiplex PCR was run with 60 Vbeta primers and 13 Jbeta primers. Data came from immunoSEQ multiplex PCR; TCRdb stores just in-frame clones and leaves some out. The sample contains approximately 220,000 clones, around 85% of which appear only once. Sequences were obtained from PBMCs. These receptors came from a girl between 2 and 10 years old in good health and CMV-seronegative.

V gene TRBV11-2 combines with J gene TRBJ2-7; D call uncertain. The V end was cut by 3 bases, the J end by 4 bases, with 13 bases between. Germline CDR1 SGHAT, CDR2 FQNNGV. CDR3 length: 14 residues. CDR3 loop: CASSLLWSGYEQYF. Here the CDR3 DNA reads TGTGCCAGCAGCTTGCTTTGGAGTGGATACGAGCAGTACTTC.

About this clone itself: One end of the junction fails to match germline, which may point to a read error. This chain links TRBV9 with TRBJ1-2, with a tentative D call TRBD1 (5 bases). Germline CDR1 is SGDLS and CDR2 is YYNGEE. The CDR3 loop spans 11 amino acids. In DNA, the CDR3 is TGTGCCAGCAGCGTAGGACAGCGATTGCTCTTC. Translating gives CASSVGQRLLF.

This chain links TRBV5-1 with TRBJ2-7, with 8 bases lining up with TRBD2. CDR3 length: 17 residues. Unmatched junction bases numbered 14, after V lost 3 bases and J lost 3 bases. Germline CDR1 SGHRS, CDR2 YFSETQ. CDR3 protein: CASSSQASRAGDYEQYF. The CDR3 DNA is TGCGCCAGCAGCTCCCAGGCCAGCCGAGCGGGAGACTACGAGCAGTACTTC.

This chain uses TRBV6-1 with TRBJ2-7; D perhaps matches TRBD2 (6 bases). Between the trimmed V and J ends, which lost 10 bases and 1 base, there was a span of 17 bases. This CDR3 region has 14 residues. Germline V gives CDR1 MNHNS, CDR2 SASEGT. The CDR3 here is CATSPGVRSYEQYF. In nucleotides, the CDR3 is TGTGCCACATCACCGGGAGTTCGTTCCTACGAGCAGTACTTC.

This chain joins TRBV18 and TRBJ1-2, with unresolved D. Trimming left V 2 bases short and J 2 bases short, with 9 bases between. CDR1 is KGHSH and CDR2 is LQKENI in the germline V gene. This CDR3 is built from 14 residues. The CDR3 DNA reads as TGTGCCAGCTCACCAGTCCAGGCGAACTATGGCTACACCTTC. Its protein is CASSPVQANYGYTF.

The chain has TRBV5-1 and TRBJ1-2; the D is unclear. The germline V gene encodes CDR1 SGHRS and CDR2 YFSETQ. The ends were cut back, 1 base at V and 8 bases at J, with 18 bases in the middle. The length of the CDR3 is 15 residues. The CDR3 spells CASSLTTAKTGGYTF. CDR3 coding DNA: TGCGCCAGCAGCTTGACGACCGCTAAAACGGGGGGCTACACCTTC.

The chain employs TRBV7-6 and TRBJ2-1; 15 nucleotides match TRBD2. CDR3 length: 17 residues. With 5 bases clipped from V and 3 bases from J, the junction kept 5 bases outside the gene matches. Germline CDR1 reads SGHVS; CDR2 reads FNYEAQ. The CDR3 is CASSPRTSGGVYNEQFF. As DNA, the CDR3 is TGTGCCAGCAGCCCCCGGACTAGCGGGGGGGTCTACAATGAGCAGTTCTTC.

This clone was seen more than once but under ten times. The chain carries TRBV7-9 and TRBJ2-3; perhaps TRBD2 as D (5 bases). V was cut by 1 base and J by 4 bases, with 6 bases left in between. The CDR3 loop spans 13 amino acids. Germline CDR1 reads SEHNR; CDR2 reads FQNEAQ (reference sequence). Here the CDR3 reads CASSLDGADTQYF. CDR3 sequence (DNA): TGTGCCAGCAGCTTAGACGGGGCAGATACGCAGTATTTT.

The rearrangement joins TRBV5-1 to TRBJ2-2; D ambiguous. Trimming shortened V by 7 bases and J by 7 bases, and 8 bases separated the two germline ends. In germline, CDR1 is SGHRS, CDR2 YFSETQ. CDR3 length equals 11 residues. The CDR3, as DNA: TGCGCCAGCCATAGTGTCGGGGAGCTGTTTTTT. The encoded protein is CASHSVGELFF.

The CDR3 here is CAISDGPSGVSYEQYF. The CDR3 nucleotides read TGTGCCATCAGTGACGGTCCTAGCGGGGTCTCCTACGAGCAGTACTTC. This sequence joins TRBV10-3 and TRBJ2-7; TRBD2 agrees at 9 bases. Looked up from germline, CDR1 is ENHRY and CDR2 is SYGVKD. This CDR3 is 16 amino acids long. Unmatched junction bases numbered 6, after V lost 3 bases and J lost 0 bases.

The rearrangement uses TRBV30 and TRBJ1-5; D call uncertain. V was trimmed by 3 bases and J by 5 bases, leaving 20 bases between them. This CDR3 spans 16 amino acids. In germline, CDR1 is GTSNPN, CDR2 SVGIG (reference sequence). The CDR3 is CAWRYEGGEWDQPQHF. Written as DNA, the CDR3 is TGTGCCTGGAGGTACGAGGGCGGGGAATGGGATCAGCCCCAGCATTTT.

This chain joins TRBV7-9 and TRBJ1-3, with D possibly being TRBD1 (6 bases). CDR3 length: 15 amino acids. The V gene's germline CDR1 is SEHNR and CDR2 FQNEAQ (reference sequence). The V and J ends lost 3 bases and 1 base respectively, with 10 bases between them. CDR3: CASSLYRASGNTIYF. The CDR3 region has the DNA TGTGCCAGCAGCTTGTACAGGGCGTCTGGAAACACCATATATTTT.

This clone was counted a single time. The chain is built from TRBV5-1 and TRBJ1-2, with 12 bases matching TRBD1. CDR1 is SGHRS and CDR2 is YFSETQ in the germline V gene. This CDR3 has 16 amino acids. J was trimmed by 8 bases and V by 2 bases; bases with no gene match: 10. CDR3 DNA: TGCGCCAGCAGCTTAGAACCGGGACAGGGGGCGTTGGGCTACACCTTC. Its translation: CASSLEPGQGALGYTF.

The chain uses TRBV5-4 and TRBJ1-1; D remains unclear. Germline V gene data show CDR1 as SGHNT and CDR2 as YYREEE (reference sequence). Trimming left V 4 bases short and J 1 base short, with 14 bases between. CDR3 size: 15 residues. The CDR3 DNA follows: TGTGCCAGCAGCCCTGGGAGGGTTACGAACACTGAAGCTTTCTTT. This codes for CASSPGRVTNTEAFF.

This clone was counted only a few times. The DNA of the CDR3 is TGTGCCAGCAGCACCATCCGGGACAGGGGGCTAGATGGCTACACCTTC. As protein: CASSTIRDRGLDGYTF. V gene TRBV5-6 combines with J gene TRBJ1-2, with TRBD1 matching over 12 bases. V lost 4 bases to trimming and J lost 6 bases; unmatched junction nucleotides: 10. CDR3 length: 16 amino acids. From germline, CDR1 is SGHDT and CDR2 YYEEEE. Based on the CDR3 plus reference TRBV5-6 and TRBJ1-2, the full variable domain is DAGVTQSPTHLIKTRGQQVTLRCSPKSGHDTVSWYQQALGQGPQFIFQYYEEEERQRGNFPDRFSGHQFPNYSSELNVNALLLGDSALYLCASSTIRDRGLDGYTFGSGTRLTVV.

This chain joins TRBV7-6 and TRBJ1-2; D ambiguous. V lost 5 bases to trimming and J lost 4 bases, with 20 bases between them. The CDR3 spans 16 residues. Germline CDR1 SGHVS, CDR2 FNYEAQ. CDR3 nucleotide sequence: TGTGCCAGCAGCAATTATACTACGGGTTCCCCCTATGGCTACACCTTC. As protein: CASSNYTTGSPYGYTF.

V usage is TRBV7-3 and J usage is TRBJ1-1; D gene uncertain. The germline CDR1 and CDR2 sequences are SGHTA and FQGTGA. Trimming cost V 5 bases and J 1 base, with 8 bases left between them. The CDR3 sequence is 13 residues long. CDR3 amino acids: CASSTSSNTEAFF. The CDR3 DNA is TGTGCCAGCAGCACATCATCGAACACTGAAGCTTTCTTT. The full variable domain, with the rest looked up from reference TRBV7-3 and TRBJ1-1, is GAGVSQTPSNKVTEKGKYVELRCDPISGHTALYWYRQSLGQGPEFLIYFQGTGAADDSGLPNDRFFAVRPEGSVSTLKIQRTERGDSAVYLCASSTSSNTEAFFGQGTRLTVV.

CDR3 coding DNA: TGTGCCAGCAGTAGAGAATCGGACATCTCCTACGAGCAGTACTTC. Translated, it gives CASSRESDISYEQYF. The rearrangement uses TRBV7-9 and TRBJ2-7, with D tentatively TRBD1 (5 bases). Trimming pared 6 bases from V and 0 bases from J, leaving 15 bases between. The CDR3 runs 15 residues. Germline V gene sequence: CDR1 SEHNR, CDR2 FQNEAQ (reference sequence).